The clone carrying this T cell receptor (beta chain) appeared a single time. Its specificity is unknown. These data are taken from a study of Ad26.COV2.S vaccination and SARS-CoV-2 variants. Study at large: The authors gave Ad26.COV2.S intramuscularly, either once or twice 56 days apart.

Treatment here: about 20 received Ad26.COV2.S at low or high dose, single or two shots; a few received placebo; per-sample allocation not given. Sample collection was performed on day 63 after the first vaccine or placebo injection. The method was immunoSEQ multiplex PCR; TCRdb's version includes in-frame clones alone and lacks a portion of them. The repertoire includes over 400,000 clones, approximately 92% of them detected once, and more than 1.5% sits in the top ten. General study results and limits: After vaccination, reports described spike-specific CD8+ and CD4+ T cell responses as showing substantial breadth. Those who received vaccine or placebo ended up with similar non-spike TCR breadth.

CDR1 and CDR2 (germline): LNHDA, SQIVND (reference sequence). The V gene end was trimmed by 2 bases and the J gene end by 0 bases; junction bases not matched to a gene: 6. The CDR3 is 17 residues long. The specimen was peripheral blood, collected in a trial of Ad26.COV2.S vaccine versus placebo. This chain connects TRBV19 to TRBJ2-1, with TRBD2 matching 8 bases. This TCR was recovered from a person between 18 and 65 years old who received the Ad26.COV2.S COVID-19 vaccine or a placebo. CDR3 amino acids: CASSIKASGSSYNEQFF. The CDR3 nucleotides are TGTGCCAGTAGTATAAAGGCTAGCGGGTCCTCCTACAATGAGCAGTTCTTC. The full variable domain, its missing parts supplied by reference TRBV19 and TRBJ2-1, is DGGITQSPKYLFRKEGQNVTLSCEQNLNHDAMYWYRQDPGQGLRLIYYSQIVNDFQKGDIAEGYSVSREKKESFPLTVTSAQKNPTAFYLCASSIKASGSSYNEQFFGPGTRLTVL.